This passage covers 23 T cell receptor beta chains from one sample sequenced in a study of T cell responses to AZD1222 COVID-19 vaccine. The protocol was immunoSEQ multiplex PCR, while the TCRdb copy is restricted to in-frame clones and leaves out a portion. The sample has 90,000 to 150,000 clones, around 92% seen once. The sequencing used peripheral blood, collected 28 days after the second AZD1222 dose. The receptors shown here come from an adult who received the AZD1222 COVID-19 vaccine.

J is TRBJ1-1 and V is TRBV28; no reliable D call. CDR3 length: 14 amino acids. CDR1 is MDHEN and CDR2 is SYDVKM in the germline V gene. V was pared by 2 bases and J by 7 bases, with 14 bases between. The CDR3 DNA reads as TGTGCCAGCAGTTTAGAACGTAGGGCCCTTGAAGCTTTCTTT. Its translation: CASSLERRALEAFF.

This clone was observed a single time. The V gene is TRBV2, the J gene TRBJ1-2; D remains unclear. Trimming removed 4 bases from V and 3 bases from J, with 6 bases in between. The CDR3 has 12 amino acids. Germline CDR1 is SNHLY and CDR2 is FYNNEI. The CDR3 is CASSGRHYGYTF. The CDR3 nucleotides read TGTGCCAGCAGTGGACGGCACTATGGCTACACCTTC.

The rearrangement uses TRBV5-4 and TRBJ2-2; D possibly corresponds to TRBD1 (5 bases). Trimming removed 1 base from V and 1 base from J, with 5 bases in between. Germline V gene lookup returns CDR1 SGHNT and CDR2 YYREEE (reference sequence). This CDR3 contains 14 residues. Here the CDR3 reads CASSLTGNTGELFF. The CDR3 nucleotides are TGTGCCAGCAGCTTGACAGGGAACACCGGGGAGCTGTTTTTT. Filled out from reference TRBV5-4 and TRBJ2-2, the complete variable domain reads ETGVTQSPTHLIKTRGQQVTLRCSSQSGHNTVSWYQQALGQGPQFIFQYYREEENGRGNFPPRFSGLQFPNYSSELNVNALELDDSALYLCASSLTGNTGELFFGEGSRLTVL.

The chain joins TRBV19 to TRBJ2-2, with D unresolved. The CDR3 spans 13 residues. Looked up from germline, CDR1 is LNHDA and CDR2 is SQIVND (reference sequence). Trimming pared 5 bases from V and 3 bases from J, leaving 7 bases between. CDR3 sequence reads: CASSPEDTGELFF. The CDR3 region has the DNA TGTGCCAGTAGTCCAGAAGACACCGGGGAGCTGTTTTTT.

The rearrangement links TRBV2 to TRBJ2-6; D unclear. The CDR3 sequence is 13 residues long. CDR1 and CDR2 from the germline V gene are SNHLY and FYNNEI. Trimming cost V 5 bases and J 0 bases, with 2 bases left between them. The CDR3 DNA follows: TGTGCCAGCAGTAGCTCTGGGGCCAACGTCCTGACTTTC. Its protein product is CASSSSGANVLTF.

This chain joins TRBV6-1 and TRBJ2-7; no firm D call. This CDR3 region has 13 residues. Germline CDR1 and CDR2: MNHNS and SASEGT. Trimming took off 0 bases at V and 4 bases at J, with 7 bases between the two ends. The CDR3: CASSEALEYEQYF. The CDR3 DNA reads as TGTGCCAGCAGTGAAGCGCTTGAGTACGAGCAGTACTTC.

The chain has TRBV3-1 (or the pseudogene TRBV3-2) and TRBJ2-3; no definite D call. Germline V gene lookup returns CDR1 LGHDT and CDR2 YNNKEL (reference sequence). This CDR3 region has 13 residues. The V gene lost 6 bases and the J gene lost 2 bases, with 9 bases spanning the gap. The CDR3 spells CASSFSPTDTQYF. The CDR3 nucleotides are TGTGCCAGCAGTTTTTCCCCCACAGATACGCAGTATTTT.

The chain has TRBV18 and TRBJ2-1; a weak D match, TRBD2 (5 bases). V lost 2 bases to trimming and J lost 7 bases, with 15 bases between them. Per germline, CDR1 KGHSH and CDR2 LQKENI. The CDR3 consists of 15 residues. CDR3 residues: CASSPGPSGPNEQFF. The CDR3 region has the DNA TGTGCCAGCTCACCAGGTCCCAGCGGACCGAATGAGCAGTTCTTC.

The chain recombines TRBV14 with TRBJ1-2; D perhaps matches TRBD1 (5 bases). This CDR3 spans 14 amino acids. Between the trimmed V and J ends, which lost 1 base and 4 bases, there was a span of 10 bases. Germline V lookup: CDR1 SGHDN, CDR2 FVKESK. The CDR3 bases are TGTGCCAGCAGCCAAGGCCCGGGGGTCTATGGCTACACCTTC. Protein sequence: CASSQGPGVYGYTF.

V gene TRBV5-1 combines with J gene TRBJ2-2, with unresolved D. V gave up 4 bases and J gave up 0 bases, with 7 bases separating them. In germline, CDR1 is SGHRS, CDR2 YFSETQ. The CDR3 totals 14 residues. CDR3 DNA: TGCGCCAGCAGCGGGCAAACGAACACCGGGGAGCTGTTTTTT. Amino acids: CASSGQTNTGELFF.

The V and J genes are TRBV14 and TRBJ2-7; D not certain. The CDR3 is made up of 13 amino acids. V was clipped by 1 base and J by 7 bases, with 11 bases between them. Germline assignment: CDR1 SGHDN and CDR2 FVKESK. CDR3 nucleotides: TGTGCCAGCAGCCAAGGCGGTGGCTTGGAGCAGTACTTC. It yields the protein CASSQGGGLEQYF. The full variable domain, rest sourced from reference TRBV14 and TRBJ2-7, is EAGVTQFPSHSVIEKGQTVTLRCDPISGHDNLYWYRRVMGKEIKFLLHFVKESKQDESGMPNNRFLAERTGGTYSTLKVQPAELEDSGVYFCASSQGGGLEQYFGPGTRLTVT.

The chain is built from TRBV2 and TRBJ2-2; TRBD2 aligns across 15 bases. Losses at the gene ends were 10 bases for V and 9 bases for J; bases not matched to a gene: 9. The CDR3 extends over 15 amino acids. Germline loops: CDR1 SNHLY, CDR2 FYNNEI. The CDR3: CATSGTSGGSRELFF. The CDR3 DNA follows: TGTGCCACCTCCGGGACTAGCGGGGGGTCCCGGGAGCTGTTTTTT.

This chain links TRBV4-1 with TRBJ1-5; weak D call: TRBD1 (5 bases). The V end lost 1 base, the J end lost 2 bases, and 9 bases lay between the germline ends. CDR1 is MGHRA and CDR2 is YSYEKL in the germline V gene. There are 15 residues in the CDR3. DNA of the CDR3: TGCGCCAGCAGCCAAGTACCCAGGGGCAATCAGCCCCAGCATTTT. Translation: CASSQVPRGNQPQHF.

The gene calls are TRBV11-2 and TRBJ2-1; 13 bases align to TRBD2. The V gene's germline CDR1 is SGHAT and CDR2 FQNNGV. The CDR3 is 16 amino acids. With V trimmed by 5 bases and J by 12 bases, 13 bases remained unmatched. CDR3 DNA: TGTGCCAGCAGCGCAGGACTAGCGGGGGCTCCCGCAGGGCAGTTCTTC. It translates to CASSAGLAGAPAGQFF. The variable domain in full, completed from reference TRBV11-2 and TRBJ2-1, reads EAGVAQSPRYKIIEKRQSVAFWCNPISGHATLYWYQQILGQGPKLLIQFQNNGVVDDSQLPKDRFSAERLKGVDSTLKIQPAKLEDSAVYLCASSAGLAGAPAGQFFGPGTRLTVL.

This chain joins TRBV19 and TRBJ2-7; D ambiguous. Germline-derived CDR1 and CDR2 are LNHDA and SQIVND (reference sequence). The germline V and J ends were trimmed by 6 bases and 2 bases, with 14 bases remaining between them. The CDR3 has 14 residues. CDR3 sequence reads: CASSSSPAAYEQYF. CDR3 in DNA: TGTGCCAGTAGCTCCAGCCCCGCGGCCTACGAGCAGTACTTC.

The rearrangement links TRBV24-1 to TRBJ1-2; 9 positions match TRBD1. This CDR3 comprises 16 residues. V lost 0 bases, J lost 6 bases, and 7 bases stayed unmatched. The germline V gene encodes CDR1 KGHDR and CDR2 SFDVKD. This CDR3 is CATSDLENRGQDGYTF. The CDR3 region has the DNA TGTGCCACCAGTGATTTGGAAAACAGGGGGCAGGATGGCTACACCTTC.

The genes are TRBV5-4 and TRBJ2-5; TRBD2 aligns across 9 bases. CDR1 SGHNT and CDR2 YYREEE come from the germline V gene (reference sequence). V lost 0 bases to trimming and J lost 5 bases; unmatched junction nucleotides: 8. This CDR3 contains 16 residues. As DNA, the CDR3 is TGTGCCAGCAGCTTGGGCGGGGGGGCCGATTGGGAGACCCAGTACTTC. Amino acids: CASSLGGGADWETQYF.

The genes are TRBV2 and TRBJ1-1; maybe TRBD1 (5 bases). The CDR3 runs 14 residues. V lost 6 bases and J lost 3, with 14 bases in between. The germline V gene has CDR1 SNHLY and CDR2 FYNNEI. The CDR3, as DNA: TGTGCCAGCAGCGCCACGGAGACAGACACTGAAGCTTTCTTT. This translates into CASSATETDTEAFF.

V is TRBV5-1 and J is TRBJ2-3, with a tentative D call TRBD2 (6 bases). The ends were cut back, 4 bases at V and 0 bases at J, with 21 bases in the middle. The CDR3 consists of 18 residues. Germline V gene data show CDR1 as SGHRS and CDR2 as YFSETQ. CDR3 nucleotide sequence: TGCGCCAGCAGCCGAGGGGAGCGGGCCGCATCTAGCACAGATACGCAGTATTTT. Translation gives CASSRGERAASSTDTQYF. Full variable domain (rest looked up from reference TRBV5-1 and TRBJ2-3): KAGVTQTPRYLIKTRGQQVTLSCSPISGHRSVSWYQQTPGQGLQFLFEYFSETQRNKGNFPGRFSGRQFSNSRSEMNVSTLELGDSALYLCASSRGERAASSTDTQYFGPGTRLTVL.

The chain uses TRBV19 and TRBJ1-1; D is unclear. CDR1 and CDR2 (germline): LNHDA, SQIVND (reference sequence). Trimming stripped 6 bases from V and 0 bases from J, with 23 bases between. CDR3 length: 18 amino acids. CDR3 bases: TGTGCCAGTAGCCGTAATTCGGACCCCAGGATTATGAACACTGAAGCTTTCTTT. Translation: CASSRNSDPRIMNTEAFF.

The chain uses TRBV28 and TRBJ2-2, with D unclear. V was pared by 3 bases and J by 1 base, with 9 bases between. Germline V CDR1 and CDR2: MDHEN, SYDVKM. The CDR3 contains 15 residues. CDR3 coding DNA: TGTGCCAGCAGTTTTTTAGGGCAGAACACCGGGGAGCTGTTTTTT. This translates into CASSFLGQNTGELFF.

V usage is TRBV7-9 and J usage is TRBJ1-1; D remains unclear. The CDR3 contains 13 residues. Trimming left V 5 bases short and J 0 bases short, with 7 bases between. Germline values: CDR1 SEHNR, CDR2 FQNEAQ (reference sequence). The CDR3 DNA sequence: TGTGCCAGCAGCACTCTCATGAACACTGAAGCTTTCTTT. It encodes CASSTLMNTEAFF.

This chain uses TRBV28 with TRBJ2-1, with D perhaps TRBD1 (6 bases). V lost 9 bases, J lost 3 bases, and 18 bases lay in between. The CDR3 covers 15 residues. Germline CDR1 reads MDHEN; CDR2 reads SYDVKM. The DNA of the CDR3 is TGTGCCAGGAGTGTCCGGGACATCTACTACAATGAGCAGTTCTTC. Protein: CARSVRDIYYNEQFF.